These 7 T cell receptor beta chains share one sample of origin, sequenced in a study of cytomegalovirus exposure and HLA in healthy donors. PCR primers comprised 60 Vbeta and 13 Jbeta primers. Generated by immunoSEQ multiplex PCR, the TCRdb table keeps only in-frame clones and is missing some. This table has approximately 70,000 clones, under 80% appearing once. The material sequenced was PBMCs. The receptor set was obtained from a male donor in good health and CMV-seropositive.

CDR3 region: CASSRDRQGDTQYF. In nucleotides, the CDR3 is TGCGCCAGCAGCCGCGATCGACAGGGGGATACGCAGTATTTT. This chain uses TRBV4-3 with TRBJ2-3; 8 bases match TRBD1. The trim removed 4 bases at V and 6 bases at J, leaving 6 bases unmatched. The CDR3 sequence is 14 residues long. The germline gives CDR1 LGHNA, CDR2 YSLEER.

The chain couples TRBV29-1 to TRBJ2-7; 8 nucleotides align to TRBD2. Trimming took 2 bases from V and 5 from J; bases not matched to a gene: 8. Per the germline V gene, CDR1 is SQVTM and CDR2 is ANQGSEA. This CDR3 is 14 amino acids long. CDR3 DNA sequence: TGCAGCGTTGAAATCCGGGGGGGCCTGGACGAGCAGTACTTC. Translating gives CSVEIRGGLDEQYF.

In DNA form, the CDR3 reads TGTGCCAGCAGCCGGGACAGGTCCTACGAGCAGTACTTC. Translating it yields CASSRDRSYEQYF. J is TRBJ2-7 and V is TRBV7-2; 8 bases line up with TRBD1. The V gene end was trimmed by 5 bases and the J gene end by 1 base; junction bases not matched to a gene: 1. The CDR3 consists of 13 residues. Per the germline V gene, CDR1 is SGHTA and CDR2 is FQGNSA.

The chain links TRBV29-1 to TRBJ1-2, with D uncertain. Looked up from germline, CDR1 is SQVTM and CDR2 is ANQGSEA. The CDR3 has 11 amino acids. V was shortened by 0 bases and J by 12 bases, with 11 bases between the two germline ends. CDR3 nucleotides: TGCAGCGTTGAAGATCCCGGGAGACACACCTTC. As protein: CSVEDPGRHTF.

This clone turned up a few times. The V gene is TRBV2, the J gene TRBJ2-2; 9 positions agree with TRBD1. The CDR3 runs 14 residues. Germline CDR1 is SNHLY and CDR2 is FYNNEI. V dropped 7 bases and J dropped 4; count of bases not matched to a gene: 4. The CDR3 nucleotides read TGTGCCAGCAAGACAGGGGGTAGCACCGGGGAGCTGTTTTTT. Encoded protein: CASKTGGSTGELFF.

This sequence joins TRBV7-9 and TRBJ2-7, with D perhaps matching TRBD1 (5 bases). The CDR3 has 12 amino acids. Germline CDR1 reads SEHNR; CDR2 reads FQNEAQ (reference sequence). Trimming removed 2 bases from V and 5 bases from J, with 7 bases in between. The CDR3: CASSLRGHEQYF. CDR3 nucleotides: TGTGCCAGCAGCTTAAGGGGTCACGAGCAGTACTTC. The variable domain in full, with the rest retrieved from reference TRBV7-9 and TRBJ2-7, is DTGVSQNPRHKITKRGQNVTFRCDPISEHNRLYWYRQTLGQGPEFLTYFQNEAQLEKSRLLSDRFSAERPKGSFSTLEIQRTEQGDSAMYLCASSLRGHEQYFGPGTRLTVT.

V gene TRBV2 combines with J gene TRBJ1-5, with 11 bases matching TRBD1. Germline V gene lookup returns CDR1 SNHLY and CDR2 FYNNEI. The CDR3 is 14 residues long. Trimming removed 6 bases from V and 8 bases from J; junction bases left unmatched: 6. The CDR3 DNA reads as TGTGCCAGCAGCGGACAGGGGGCAAGGGAGCCCCAGCATTTT. It yields the protein CASSGQGAREPQHF. Full variable domain (rest looked up from reference TRBV2 and TRBJ1-5): EPEVTQTPSHQVTQMGQEVILRCVPISNHLYFYWYRQILGQKVEFLVSFYNNEISEKSEIFDDQFSVERPDGSNFTLKIRSTKLEDSAMYFCASSGQGAREPQHFGDGTRLSIL.